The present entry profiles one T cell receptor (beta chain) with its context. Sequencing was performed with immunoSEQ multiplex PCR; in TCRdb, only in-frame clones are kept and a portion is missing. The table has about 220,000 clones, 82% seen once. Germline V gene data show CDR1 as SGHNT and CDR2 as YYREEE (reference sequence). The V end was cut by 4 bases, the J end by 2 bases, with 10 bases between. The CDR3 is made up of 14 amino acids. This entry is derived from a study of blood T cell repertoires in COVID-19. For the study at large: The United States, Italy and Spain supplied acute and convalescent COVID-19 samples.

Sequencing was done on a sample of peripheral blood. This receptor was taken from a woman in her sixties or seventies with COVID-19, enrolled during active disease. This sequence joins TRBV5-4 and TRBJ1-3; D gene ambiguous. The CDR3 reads CASSLDPAGNTIYF. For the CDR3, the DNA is TGTGCCAGCAGCCTGGACCCAGCTGGAAACACCATATATTTT.